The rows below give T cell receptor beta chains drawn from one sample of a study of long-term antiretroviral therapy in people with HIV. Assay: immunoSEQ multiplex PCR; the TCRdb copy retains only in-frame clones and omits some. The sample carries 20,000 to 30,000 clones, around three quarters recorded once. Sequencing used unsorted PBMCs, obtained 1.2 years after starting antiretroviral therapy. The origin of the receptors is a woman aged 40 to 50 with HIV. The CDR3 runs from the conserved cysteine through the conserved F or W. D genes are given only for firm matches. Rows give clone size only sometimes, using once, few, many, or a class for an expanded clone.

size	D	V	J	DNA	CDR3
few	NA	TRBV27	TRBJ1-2	TGTGCCAGCAGTTTATCAGTCGTGTCTGGCTACACCTTC	CASSLSVVSGYTF
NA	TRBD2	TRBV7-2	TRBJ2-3	TGTGCCAGCAGCTTAAGGGGACCGGCTAGCGGGGGGGCCACAGATACGCAGTATTTT	CASSLRGPASGGATDTQYF
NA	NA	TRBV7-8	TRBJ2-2	TGTGCCAGCAGCCTTGGGGGAGGTTGGACCACCGGGGAGCTGTTTTTT	CASSLGGGWTTGELFF
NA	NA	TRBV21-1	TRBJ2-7	TGTGCCAGCAGCAGAGAGTGCACCTACGAGCAGTACTTC	CASSRECTYEQYF
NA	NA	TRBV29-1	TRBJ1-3	TGCAGCGCCGCGTTTGGAAACACCATATATTTT	CSAAFGNTIYF
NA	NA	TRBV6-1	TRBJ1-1	TGTGCCAGCAGAGATTCGAACACTGAAGCTTTCTTT	CASRDSNTEAFF
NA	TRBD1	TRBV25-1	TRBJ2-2	TGTGCCAGCAGTGAATACGGGACAGGGGGTACCGGGGAGCTGTTTTTT	CASSEYGTGGTGELFF
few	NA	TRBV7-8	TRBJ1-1	TGTGCCAGCAGCTTAGTCAGTAGGGACACTGAAGCTTTCTTT	CASSLVSRDTEAFF
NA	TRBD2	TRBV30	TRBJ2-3	TGTGCCACACCAGCGGGGAGCACAGATACGCAGTATTTT	CATPAGSTDTQYF
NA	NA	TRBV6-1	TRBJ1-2	TGTGCCAGCAGATACACCTGGGACCTTGGTGGCTACACCTTC	CASRYTWDLGGYTF
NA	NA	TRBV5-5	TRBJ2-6	TGTGCCAGCAGCTTGGAGTTCTCTGGGGCCAACGTCCTGACTTTC	CASSLEFSGANVLTF
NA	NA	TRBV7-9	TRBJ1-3	TGTGCCAGCAGCTTAAACGGAAACTCTGGAAACACCATATATTTT	CASSLNGNSGNTIYF
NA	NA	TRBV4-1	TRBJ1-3	TGCGCCAGCAGCCAAATTGCCTCTGGAAACACCATATATTTT	CASSQIASGNTIYF
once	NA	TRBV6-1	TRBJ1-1	TGTGCCAGCAGCCACTCGGGGGGGCATAATGAAGCTTTCTTT	CASSHSGGHNEAFF
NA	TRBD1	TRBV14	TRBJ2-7	TGTGCCAGCAGCCAAGTTAGACAGGGGGGCGAGCAGTACTTC	CASSQVRQGGEQYF
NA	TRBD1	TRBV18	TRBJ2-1	TGTGCCAGCTCACCCCAGCCCGGGACAGTAACCTACAATGAGCAGTTCTTC	CASSPQPGTVTYNEQFF
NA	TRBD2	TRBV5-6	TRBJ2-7	TGTGCCAGCAGCTTAGGAGCGGGGTCTGGCTCCTACGAGCAGTACTTC	CASSLGAGSGSYEQYF
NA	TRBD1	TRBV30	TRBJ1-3	TGTGCCTGCAGGGGACAGGGGGGAAACACCATATATTTT	CACRGQGGNTIYF
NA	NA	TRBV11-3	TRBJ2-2	TGTGCCAGCAGCTTAGATCCGAACACCGGGGAGCTGTTTTTT	CASSLDPNTGELFF
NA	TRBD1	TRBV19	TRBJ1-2	TGTGCCAGTAGTATCGGGACAGGCGGGGTTGGCTACACCTTC	CASSIGTGGVGYTF
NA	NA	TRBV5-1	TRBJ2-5	TGCGCCAGCAGCTTGTCAACAGAACAAGAGACCCAGTACTTC	CASSLSTEQETQYF
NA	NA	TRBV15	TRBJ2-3	TGTGCCACCAGCAGAGATTATGTAGATACGCAGTATTTT	CATSRDYVDTQYF
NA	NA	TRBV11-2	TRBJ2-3	TGTGCCAGCAGCTTAGCGGGATCCTTTGCAGATACGCAGTATTTT	CASSLAGSFADTQYF
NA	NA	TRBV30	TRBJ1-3	TGTGCCTGGGGACAAAACTCTGGAAACACCATATATTTT	CAWGQNSGNTIYF
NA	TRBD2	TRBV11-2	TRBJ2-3	TGTGCCAGCAGCTGGTTAGCGGGGGGCCCGAACATCGCAGATACGCAGTATTTT	CASSWLAGGPNIADTQYF
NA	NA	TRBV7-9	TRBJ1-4	TGTGCCAGCAGCTTAGACCTGGGTGAAAAACTGTTTTTT	CASSLDLGEKLFF
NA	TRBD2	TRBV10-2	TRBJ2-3	TGCGCCAGCAGTGAGTCGCGGGAGGGTTATTTTCAAGATACGCAGTATTTT	CASSESREGYFQDTQYF
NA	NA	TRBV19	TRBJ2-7	TGTGCCAGTAGTATAGGGGGCTCGGACTACGAGCAGTACTTC	CASSIGGSDYEQYF
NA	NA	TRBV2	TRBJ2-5	TGTGCCAGCAGTGATAGCGGACAAGAGACCCAGTACTTC	CASSDSGQETQYF
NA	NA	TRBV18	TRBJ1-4	TGTGCCAGCGCCACCCGGGCCGAAAAACTGTTTTTT	CASATRAEKLFF
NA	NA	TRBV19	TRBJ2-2	TGTGCCAGTAGTATATGGACTCTGGGGACCGGGGAGCTGTTTTTT	CASSIWTLGTGELFF
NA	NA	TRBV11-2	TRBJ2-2	TGTGCCAGCAGCCTCCAAAGGGGGAGGGGAAACACCGGGGAGCTGTTTTTT	CASSLQRGRGNTGELFF
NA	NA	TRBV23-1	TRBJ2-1	TGCGCCAGCAGTCTGCATCGACGGACGACAGTGCTCCCCTACAATGAGCAGTTCTTC	CASSLHRRTTVLPYNEQFF
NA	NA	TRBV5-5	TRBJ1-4	TGTGCCAGCAGCCGCGAGGGCAGGGAAGGTGAAAAACTGTTTTTT	CASSREGREGEKLFF
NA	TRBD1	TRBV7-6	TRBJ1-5	TGTGCCAGCAGCACTGGACAGGGAGGCCAGCCCCAGCATTTT	CASSTGQGGQPQHF
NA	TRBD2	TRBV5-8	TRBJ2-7	TGTGCCAGCAGCTTGGGGGAGGGCTACGAGCAGTACTTC	CASSLGEGYEQYF
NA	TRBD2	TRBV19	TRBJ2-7	TGTGCCAGTAGCATAAGCCCCGGGGGGGTGAAGTACTTC	CASSISPGGVKYF
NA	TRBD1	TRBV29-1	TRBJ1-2	TGCAGCGTTGGAGGACAGGGGTGGTATGGCTACACCTTC	CSVGGQGWYGYTF
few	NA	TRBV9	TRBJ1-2	TGTGCCAGCGGAAGGGACGAGAACTATGGCTACACCTTC	CASGRDENYGYTF
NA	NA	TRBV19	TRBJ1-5	TGTGCCAGTAGTATCTTCGGGAGTCAGCCCCAGCATTTT	CASSIFGSQPQHF
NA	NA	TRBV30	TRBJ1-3	TGTGCCTGGAGTGTACTGGGAGGGGCTGGAAACACCATATATTTT	CAWSVLGGAGNTIYF
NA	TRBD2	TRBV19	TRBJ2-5	TGTGCCAGTAGTACCGGGACTATCCAAGAGACCCAGTACTTC	CASSTGTIQETQYF